The 29 T cell receptor beta chains below come from one sample, sequenced in a study of blood T cell repertoires in COVID-19. Data came from immunoSEQ multiplex PCR; TCRdb stores just in-frame clones and leaves some out. The table records around 25,000 clones, 89% of them present only once. The sequencing input was peripheral blood. The receptor set was obtained from a man in his 70s with acute or convalescent COVID-19.

The V and J genes are TRBV27 and TRBJ2-3; 14 bases line up with TRBD2. The junction had 8 bases not matched to a gene; V was cut back by 4 bases and J by 5 bases. Germline V gene sequence: CDR1 MNHEY, CDR2 SMNVEV (reference sequence). The CDR3 sequence is 17 residues long. CDR3 sequence reads: CASSSPGLAGGLDTQYF. The CDR3 DNA is TGTGCCAGCAGTTCCCCCGGACTAGCGGGGGGACTAGATACGCAGTATTTT.

V usage is TRBV28 and J usage is TRBJ2-3; D gene unclear. From germline, CDR1 is MDHEN and CDR2 SYDVKM. This CDR3 spans 12 amino acids. V was cut by 5 bases and J by 4 bases, with 7 bases left in between. The CDR3 loop is CASSPNSDTQYF. The CDR3 DNA is TGTGCCAGCAGTCCGAACTCAGATACGCAGTATTTT. The whole variable domain, filled in from reference TRBV28 and TRBJ2-3, reads DVKVTQSSRYLVKRTGEKVFLECVQDMDHENMFWYRQDPGLGLRLIYFSYDVKMKEKGDIPEGYSVSREKKERFSLILESASTNQTSMYLCASSPNSDTQYFGPGTRLTVL.

The gene calls are TRBV9 and TRBJ2-7, with 12 bases identical to TRBD1. Germline V gives CDR1 SGDLS, CDR2 YYNGEE. The V gene end was trimmed by 2 bases and the J gene end by 7 bases; junction bases not matched to a gene: 10. This CDR3 contains 16 residues. CDR3 sequence: CASSVDPGQGAGEQYF. In nucleotides, the CDR3 is TGTGCCAGCAGCGTCGATCCGGGACAGGGGGCGGGGGAGCAGTACTTC. Full variable domain (remainder filled in from reference TRBV9 and TRBJ2-7): DSGVTQTPKHLITATGQRVTLRCSPRSGDLSVYWYQQSLDQGLQFLIQYYNGEERAKGNILERFSAQQFPDLHSELNLSSLELGDSALYFCASSVDPGQGAGEQYFGPGTRLTVT.

The chain uses TRBV14 and TRBJ1-2, with 7 bases that match TRBD1. With 5 bases clipped from V and 6 bases from J, the junction kept 9 bases outside the gene matches. This CDR3 has 14 amino acids. Germline lookup yields CDR1 SGHDN and CDR2 FVKESK. The CDR3 bases are TGTGCCAGCAGCACCCACAGGGGCGTGGATGGCTACACCTTC. It yields the protein CASSTHRGVDGYTF.

V and J are TRBV19 and TRBJ1-2, with D possibly TRBD1 on 5 matching bases. The CDR3 contains 14 residues. The V end lost 7 bases, the J end lost 2 bases, and 14 bases lay between the germline ends. From germline, CDR1 is LNHDA and CDR2 SQIVND (reference sequence). CDR3 in DNA: TGTGCCAGTAAACCAAGGACAACGAACTATGGCTACACCTTC. Residues: CASKPRTTNYGYTF.

The V gene is TRBV7-9, the J gene TRBJ2-1; 10 bases are a match to TRBD2. V was pared by 8 bases and J by 8 bases, with 15 bases of the junction left unmatched. The V gene's germline CDR1 is SEHNR and CDR2 FQNEAQ (reference sequence). The CDR3 consists of 16 residues. The DNA for the CDR3 is TGTGCCAGCCTTCCTAGCGGGAGAATGGGACACCATGAGCAGTTCTTC. Encoded protein: CASLPSGRMGHHEQFF.

The chain uses TRBV7-9 and TRBJ1-5, with 7 bases lining up with TRBD1. V shed 5 bases, J shed 7 bases, and the junction held 11 bases outside the gene matches. CDR3 size: 15 residues. The germline V gene has CDR1 SEHNR and CDR2 FQNEAQ (reference sequence). CDR3 DNA: TGTGCCAGCAGCCCGGGAGACAGGGTTGGACAGCCCCAGCATTTT. Protein product: CASSPGDRVGQPQHF.

The chain links TRBV19 to TRBJ2-6; D is ambiguous. V lost 5 bases, J lost 0 bases, and 5 bases lay in between. This CDR3 is 14 amino acids long. Germline assignment: CDR1 LNHDA and CDR2 SQIVND (reference sequence). CDR3 region: CASSVSSGANVLTF. Written as DNA, the CDR3 is TGTGCCAGTAGTGTTAGCTCTGGGGCCAACGTCCTGACTTTC. Variable domain in full (rest from reference TRBV19 and TRBJ2-6): DGGITQSPKYLFRKEGQNVTLSCEQNLNHDAMYWYRQDPGQGLRLIYYSQIVNDFQKGDIAEGYSVSREKKESFPLTVTSAQKNPTAFYLCASSVSSGANVLTFGAGSRLTVL.

The genes are TRBV6-5 and TRBJ1-5; D remains unclear. V lost 4 bases, J lost 7 bases, and 14 bases lay in between. Germline lookup yields CDR1 MNHEY and CDR2 SVGAGI. The CDR3 consists of 14 residues. DNA of the CDR3: TGTGCCAGCAGTTCCGGAGGGCGACGGCAGCCCCAGCATTTT. The encoded protein is CASSSGGRRQPQHF.

The gene calls are TRBV24-1 and TRBJ2-5, with 8 bases identical to TRBD1. This CDR3 is 14 amino acids long. V lost 9 bases, J lost 5 bases, and 10 bases stayed unmatched. Germline CDR1 and CDR2: KGHDR and SFDVKD. The CDR3 coding sequence is TGTGCCACCGGAAACCAGGGGGCAGGGGAGACCCAGTACTTC. Translation gives CATGNQGAGETQYF.

V and J are TRBV5-1 and TRBJ2-1; TRBD2 agrees at 12 bases. V dropped 5 bases and J dropped 8; count of bases not matched to a gene: 17. Looked up from germline, CDR1 is SGHRS and CDR2 is YFSETQ. The CDR3 runs to 18 residues. In DNA, the CDR3 is TGCGCCAGCAGTCGAGTTGCTAGCGGGGGGGCAATGGCCTATGAGCAGTTCTTC. Protein: CASSRVASGGAMAYEQFF.

The chain joins TRBV10-1 to TRBJ1-4; D unresolved. V shed 4 bases and J shed 6 bases, with 9 bases lying between them. The CDR3 is made up of 13 amino acids. CDR1 WNHNN and CDR2 SYGVQD come from the germline V gene (reference sequence). The CDR3 here is CASSAGNHEKLFF. Here the CDR3 DNA reads TGCGCCAGCAGTGCCGGGAACCATGAAAAACTGTTTTTT.

The gene calls are TRBV11-2 and TRBJ2-1; 8 bases fit TRBD2. Germline trimming cut 4 bases from V and 11 bases from J; bases unmatched to any gene: 13. The CDR3 is 15 residues long. Germline-derived CDR1 and CDR2 are SGHAT and FQNNGV. Here the CDR3 DNA reads TGTGCCAGCAGCTCGCTGCGGGAGGCGGGGAAAAAGCAGTTCTTC. This codes for CASSSLREAGKKQFF.

The sample holds one count of this clone. The chain couples TRBV5-1 to TRBJ2-3; 9 bases map to TRBD2. The length of the CDR3 is 15 residues. Germline V gives CDR1 SGHRS, CDR2 YFSETQ. With 10 bases clipped from V and 6 bases from J, the junction kept 15 bases outside the gene matches. Here the CDR3 reads CASRVAGGPSDTQYF. The CDR3 DNA follows: TGCGCCTCGCGTGTGGCGGGAGGGCCGTCCGATACGCAGTATTTT.

The V call is TRBV19, the J call TRBJ1-6; 8 nucleotides line up with TRBD1. The length of the CDR3 is 15 residues. Germline V gene sequence: CDR1 LNHDA, CDR2 SQIVND (reference sequence). The V gene end was trimmed by 6 bases and the J gene end by 5 bases; junction bases not matched to a gene: 6. The CDR3 DNA is TGTGCCAGTAGACGTGACAGGGGAGATAATTCACCCCTCCACTTT. It yields the protein CASRRDRGDNSPLHF.

This chain connects TRBV4-1 to TRBJ2-1; D call uncertain. Trimming cost V 0 bases and J 9 bases, with 9 bases left between them. The CDR3 runs to 13 residues. CDR1 MGHRA and CDR2 YSYEKL come from the germline V gene. The CDR3 sequence is CASSQEGWSEQFF. CDR3 DNA sequence: TGCGCCAGCAGCCAAGAGGGTTGGAGTGAGCAGTTCTTC.

This chain uses TRBV9 with TRBJ1-2, with a possible D match to TRBD1 (5 bases). Per the germline V gene, CDR1 is SGDLS and CDR2 is YYNGEE. The V gene lost 0 bases and the J gene lost 4 bases, with 13 bases spanning the gap. The CDR3 is 15 amino acids. The CDR3 loop reads CASSVDRGGVYGYTF. For the CDR3, the DNA is TGTGCCAGCAGCGTAGACCGGGGAGGGGTCTATGGCTACACCTTC.

V and J are TRBV18 and TRBJ2-6; TRBD1 matches 11 bases. The CDR3 has 17 residues. From germline, CDR1 is KGHSH and CDR2 LQKENI. Unmatched junction bases numbered 6, after V lost 6 bases and J lost 2 bases. The chain's CDR3 is CASSLRGQGAGANVLTF. The CDR3 DNA reads TGTGCCAGCTCCCTGAGGGGACAGGGGGCTGGGGCCAACGTCCTGACTTTC.

The chain recombines TRBV7-9 with TRBJ1-6; the D gene is possibly TRBD1 (5 bases). V lost 4 bases to trimming and J lost 2 bases, with 12 bases between them. The germline V gene encodes CDR1 SEHNR and CDR2 FQNEAQ (reference sequence). This CDR3 has 16 amino acids. The chain's CDR3 is CASSSGQKAYNSPLHF. CDR3 nucleotides: TGTGCCAGCAGCTCAGGGCAGAAAGCCTATAATTCACCCCTCCACTTT.

The V call is TRBV11-3, the J call TRBJ1-4, with 9 positions matching TRBD1. The CDR3 is 14 amino acids. The V gene's germline CDR1 is SGHNT and CDR2 YENEEA. After removal of 5 bases from V and 8 bases from J, the junction contained 6 bases not matched to a gene. The CDR3 loop reads CASSHRDRDEKLFF. For the CDR3, the DNA is TGTGCCAGCAGCCACCGGGACAGGGACGAAAAACTGTTTTTT.

The gene calls are TRBV19 and TRBJ1-6; the match to TRBD1 covers 7 bases. J lost 11 bases, V lost 3 bases, and 10 bases had no gene match. Germline lookup yields CDR1 LNHDA and CDR2 SQIVND (reference sequence). The CDR3 sequence is 15 residues long. The CDR3 sequence is CASSMQKQGITPLHF. Written as DNA, the CDR3 is TGTGCCAGTAGTATGCAAAAACAGGGGATAACACCCCTCCACTTT.

The chain recombines TRBV6-6 with TRBJ1-2; D might be TRBD1 (5 bases). The CDR3 consists of 15 residues. Trimming removed 2 bases from V and 2 bases from J, with 12 bases in between. Germline CDR1 reads MNHNY; CDR2 reads SVGAGI (reference sequence). The CDR3 coding sequence is TGTGCCAGCAGTTACCCACAGGCGATGAACTATGGCTACACCTTC. This gives the protein CASSYPQAMNYGYTF.

This clone was counted a single time. V gene TRBV20-1 combines with J gene TRBJ1-6; D gene unclear. Germline CDR1 is DFQATT and CDR2 is SNEGSKA (reference sequence). CDR3 length: 12 amino acids. Trimming removed 3 bases from V and 7 bases from J, with 7 bases in between. CDR3 sequence reads: CSASSQNSPLHF. CDR3 nucleotides: TGCAGTGCTAGTTCACAGAATTCACCCCTCCACTTT.

This clone was seen a single time. This chain joins TRBV5-1 and TRBJ1-2, with 7 bases lining up with TRBD1. Germline CDR1 reads SGHRS; CDR2 reads YFSETQ. V shed 5 bases, J shed 6 bases, and the junction held 7 bases outside the gene matches. The CDR3 has 13 amino acids. The CDR3 loop is CASSIQGSNGYTF. CDR3 nucleotides: TGCGCCAGCAGTATACAGGGGAGTAATGGCTACACCTTC.

The chain recombines TRBV19 with TRBJ1-1; D is uncertain. The V gene's germline CDR1 is LNHDA and CDR2 SQIVND (reference sequence). The CDR3 is 11 residues long. Between the trimmed V and J ends, which lost 10 bases and 7 bases, there was a span of 13 bases. The DNA for the CDR3 is TGTGCCACCGCTGTGGAGAATGAAGCTTTCTTT. Its protein is CATAVENEAFF.

This clone was seen more than once but under ten times. The J gene is TRBJ2-5, the V gene TRBV7-9; the D gene is possibly TRBD1 (6 bases). V lost 5 bases, J lost 2 bases, and 15 bases lay in between. Germline assignment: CDR1 SEHNR and CDR2 FQNEAQ (reference sequence). The CDR3 is 15 amino acids. This chain's CDR3 is CASSASVQGQETQYF. Written as DNA, the CDR3 is TGTGCCAGCAGCGCATCGGTACAGGGACAAGAGACCCAGTACTTC. Full variable domain (rest looked up from reference TRBV7-9 and TRBJ2-5): DTGVSQNPRHKITKRGQNVTFRCDPISEHNRLYWYRQTLGQGPEFLTYFQNEAQLEKSRLLSDRFSAERPKGSFSTLEIQRTEQGDSAMYLCASSASVQGQETQYFGPGTRLLVL.

The V and J genes are TRBV28 and TRBJ1-5, with TRBD1 matching over 8 bases. Looked up from germline, CDR1 is MDHEN and CDR2 is SYDVKM. This CDR3 comprises 16 residues. Trimming cost V 5 bases and J 2 bases; bases outside gene matches: 8. The CDR3 loop reads CASSARQGMGNQPQHF. For the CDR3, the DNA is TGTGCCAGCAGTGCCCGACAGGGGATGGGCAATCAGCCCCAGCATTTT.

V usage is TRBV10-3 and J usage is TRBJ1-2; no reliable D call. V shed 8 bases and J shed 8 bases, with 6 bases lying between them. Per the germline V gene, CDR1 is ENHRY and CDR2 is SYGVKD. This CDR3 has 9 residues. The CDR3 protein is CAILSGYTF. As DNA, the CDR3 is TGTGCCATCTTGAGCGGCTACACCTTC.

This CDR3 reads CASSQDPRAGAYNEQFF. The CDR3 DNA reads TGTGCCAGCAGCCAAGATCCTAGGGCAGGGGCCTACAATGAGCAGTTCTTC. The chain combines TRBV14 with TRBJ2-1; perhaps TRBD1 as D (6 bases). V lost 0 bases, J lost 2 bases, and 14 bases lay in between. This CDR3 has 17 residues. Germline CDR1 is SGHDN and CDR2 is FVKESK.